What follows describes a single T cell receptor (beta chain). Its target is unknown. Germline loops: CDR1 DFQATT, CDR2 SNEGSKA (reference sequence). V lost 3 bases and J 4 bases, leaving 15 bases between the germline ends. The CDR3 loop spans 15 amino acids. This sample is drawn from a study of vaccination and CD4 T cells after COVID-19. Treatment given: roughly nine-day PBMC culture with coronavirus spike peptide pools or control peptides (ViraFEST assay). From the unexposed donor, CD4+ T cells were collected ahead of the COVID-19 pandemic (2011-2018). An Oncomine TCR Beta short-read assay was used to sequence the DNA from cultured CD4+ T cells. Cultured CD4+ T cells yielded the extracted genomic DNA. Via MiXCR, TCRdb re-called the PCR reads, giving one row per CDR3 protein. There are approximately 9,300 distinct CDR3 sequences in the sample; about 40% occur only once, and 13% to 15% lies in the top ten.

The sequenced sample was CD4+ T cells from blood, cultured in vitro. The clonotype was recovered from a human donor in good health. The chain is built from TRBV20-1 and TRBJ2-2, with D perhaps assigned TRBD1 or TRBD2 (5 bases each). The CDR3 loop reads CSARDGDRATGELFF. In DNA, the CDR3 is TGCAGTGCTAGGGACGGGGACCGGGCCACCGGGGAGCTGTTTTTT.